The T cell receptor beta chain under discussion was sequenced for a study of response to subunit inactivated influenza vaccine. Overall study findings and caveats: Authors proposed each seasonal influenza vaccination draws in few new T cells.

This clonotype was observed a handful of times. Its antigen is unidentified. CDR3 length: 14 residues. CDR1 is SEHNR, CDR2 FQNEAQ, per germline (reference sequence). The germline V and J ends were trimmed by 0 bases and 5 bases, with 10 bases remaining between them. TCRdb re-called the RT-PCR reads through MiXCR, storing one row per CDR3 protein. The sample records approximately 480,000 distinct CDR3 sequences, around 9.9% being singletons. The TCR originated in a man aged 50 to 60 who received an inactivated influenza vaccine. Sequencing used PBMCs from blood, obtained 40 to 50 days after vaccination. The V and J genes are TRBV7-9 and TRBJ2-5; no definite D call. CDR3 sequence (DNA): TGTGCCAGCAGCTTAGCGGGGTTGGCGGAGACCCAGTACTTC. Protein: CASSLAGLAETQYF.